This note documents a single T cell receptor beta chain sequence. The data derive from a study of shared clonotypes between healthy human individuals. TCRdb keeps only in-frame clones here, not all; method: immunoSEQ multiplex PCR. The sample holds about 2.3 million clones; over 90% are singletons and the top ten take 0.39%. The sequenced material came from naive CD4+ T cells from PBMCs. Subset in this sample: CD45RA+ positively selected. This TCR was recovered from a man between 18 and 35 years old in good health. Some clones in this sample may be carry-over from other donors' samples.

Here the CDR3 DNA reads TGTGCCAGCAGCCACAGGGAAGCTGAGCAGTTCTTC. Protein product: CASSHREAEQFF. The chain recombines TRBV7-8 with TRBJ2-1, with a tentative D call TRBD1 (6 bases). Trimming took off 5 bases at V and 9 bases at J, with 11 bases between the two ends. CDR3 size: 12 residues. The V gene's germline CDR1 is SGHVS and CDR2 FQNEAQ. The whole variable domain, filled in from reference TRBV7-8 and TRBJ2-1, reads GAGVSQSPRYKVAKRGQDVALRCDPISGHVSLFWYQQALGQGPEFLTYFQNEAQLDKSGLPSDRFFAERPEGSVSTLKIQRTQQEDSAVYLCASSHREAEQFFGPGTRLTVL.